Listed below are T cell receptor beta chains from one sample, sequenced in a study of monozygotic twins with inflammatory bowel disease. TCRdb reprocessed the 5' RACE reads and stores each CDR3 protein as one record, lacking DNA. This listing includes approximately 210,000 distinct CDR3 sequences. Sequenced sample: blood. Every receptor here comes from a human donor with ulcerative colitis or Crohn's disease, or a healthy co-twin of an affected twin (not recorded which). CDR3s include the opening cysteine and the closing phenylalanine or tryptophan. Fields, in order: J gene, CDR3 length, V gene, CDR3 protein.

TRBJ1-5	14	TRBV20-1	CSARATGESQPQHF
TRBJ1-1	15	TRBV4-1	CASSQDLTGGTEAFF
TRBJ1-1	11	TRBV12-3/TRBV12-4	CASSTRREAFF
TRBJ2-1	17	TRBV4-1	CASSQDVDSTIYNEQFF
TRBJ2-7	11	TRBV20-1	CSAILGYEQYF
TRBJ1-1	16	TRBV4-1	CASSQDWTGFSTEAFF
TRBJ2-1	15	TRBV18	CASSPISSLYNEQFF
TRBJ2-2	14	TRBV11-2	CASSLEYHFGELFF
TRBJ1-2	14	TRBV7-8	CASSLAGVSYGYTF
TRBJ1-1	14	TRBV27	CASMGLTENTEAFF
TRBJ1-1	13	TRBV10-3	CAIHDEGSTEAFF
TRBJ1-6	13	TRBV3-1	CASRPSQNSPLHF
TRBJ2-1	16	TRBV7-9	CASSSILAGLYNEQFF
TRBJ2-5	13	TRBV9	CASSELKQETQYF
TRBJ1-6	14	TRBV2	CASSELAYNSPLHF
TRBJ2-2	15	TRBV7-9	CASSHEGENTGELFF
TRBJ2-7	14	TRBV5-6	CASSLGITIKEQYF
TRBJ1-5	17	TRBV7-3	CASPNTDTGNGLQPQHF
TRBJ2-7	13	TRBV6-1	CASSEVWSYEQYF
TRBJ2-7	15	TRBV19	CASSLGTYFSYEQYF
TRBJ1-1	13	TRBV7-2	CASSSQGDTEAFF
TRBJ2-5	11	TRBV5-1	CASSQQETQYF
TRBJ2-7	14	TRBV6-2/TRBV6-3	CASSYRQGIYEQYF
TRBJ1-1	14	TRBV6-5	CASSYGGINTEAFF
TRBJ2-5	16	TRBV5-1	CASSLEETKPQETQYF
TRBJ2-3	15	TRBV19	CASSDTRVSADTQYF
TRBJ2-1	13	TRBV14	CASSQGNGNEQFF
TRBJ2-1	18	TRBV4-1	CASSDPSGLAHSYNEQFF
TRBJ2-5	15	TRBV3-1	CASSRTEGSLKTQYF
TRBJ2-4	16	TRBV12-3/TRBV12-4	CASSLRNFGTKNIQYF
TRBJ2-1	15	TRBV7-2	CASSFTSGSYNEQFF
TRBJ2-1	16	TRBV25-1	CASSDLGTSGYNEQFF
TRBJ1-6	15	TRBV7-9	CASSSPGTGHSPLHF
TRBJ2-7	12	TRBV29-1	CSGGQGTWEQYF
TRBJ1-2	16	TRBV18	CASSPLGTGEVYGYTF
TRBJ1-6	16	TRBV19	CASSSTGGRGNSPLHF
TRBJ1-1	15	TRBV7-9	CASSPRSGVDTEAFF
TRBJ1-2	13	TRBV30	CAWGGQINYGYTF
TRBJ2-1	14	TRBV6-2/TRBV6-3	CASSFSTTYNEQFF
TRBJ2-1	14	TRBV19	CASRQVGQNNEQFF
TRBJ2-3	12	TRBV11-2	CASSLGTYTQYF
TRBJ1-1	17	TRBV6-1	CASSARRDRVVHTEAFF
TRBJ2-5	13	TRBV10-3	CAISGQGKETQYF
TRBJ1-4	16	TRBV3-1	CASSRPSGTGHEKLFF
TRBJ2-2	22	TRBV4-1	CASSPRTSGGLGLTGNRGGLFF
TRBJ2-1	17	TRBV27	CASTSGTSSISYNEQFF